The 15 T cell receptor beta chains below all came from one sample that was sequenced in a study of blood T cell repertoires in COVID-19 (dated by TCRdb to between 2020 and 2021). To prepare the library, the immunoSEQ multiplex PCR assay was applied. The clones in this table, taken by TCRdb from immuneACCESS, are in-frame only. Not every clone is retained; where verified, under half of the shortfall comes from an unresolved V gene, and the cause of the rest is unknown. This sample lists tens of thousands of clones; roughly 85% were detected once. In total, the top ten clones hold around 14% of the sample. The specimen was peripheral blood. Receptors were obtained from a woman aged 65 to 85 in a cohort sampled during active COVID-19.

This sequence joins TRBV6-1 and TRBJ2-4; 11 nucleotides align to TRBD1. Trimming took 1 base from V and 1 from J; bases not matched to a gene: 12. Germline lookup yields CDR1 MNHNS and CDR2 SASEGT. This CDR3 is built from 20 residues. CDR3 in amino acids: CASSEVKPDRGRGAKNIQYF. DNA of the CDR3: TGTGCCAGCAGTGAAGTCAAGCCGGACAGGGGGCGCGGGGCCAAAAACATTCAGTACTTC.

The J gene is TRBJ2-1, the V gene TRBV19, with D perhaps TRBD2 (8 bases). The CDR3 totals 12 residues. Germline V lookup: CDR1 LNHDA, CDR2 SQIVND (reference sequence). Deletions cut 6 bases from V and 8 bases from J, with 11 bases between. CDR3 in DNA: TGTGCCAGTAGCGGGAGGGGGCATGAGCAGTTCTTC. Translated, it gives CASSGRGHEQFF.

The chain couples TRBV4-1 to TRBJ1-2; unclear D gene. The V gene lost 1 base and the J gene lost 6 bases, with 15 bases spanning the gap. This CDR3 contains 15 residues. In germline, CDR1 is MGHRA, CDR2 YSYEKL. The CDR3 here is CASSQGELSQDGYTF. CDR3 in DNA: TGCGCCAGCAGCCAAGGAGAGTTATCCCAAGATGGCTACACCTTC.

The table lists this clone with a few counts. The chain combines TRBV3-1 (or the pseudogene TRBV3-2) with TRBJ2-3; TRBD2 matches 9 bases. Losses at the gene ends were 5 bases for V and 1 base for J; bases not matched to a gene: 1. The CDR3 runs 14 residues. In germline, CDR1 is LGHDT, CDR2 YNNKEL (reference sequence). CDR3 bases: TGTGCCAGCAGCTTAGCGGGGGGCACAGATACGCAGTATTTT. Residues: CASSLAGGTDTQYF.

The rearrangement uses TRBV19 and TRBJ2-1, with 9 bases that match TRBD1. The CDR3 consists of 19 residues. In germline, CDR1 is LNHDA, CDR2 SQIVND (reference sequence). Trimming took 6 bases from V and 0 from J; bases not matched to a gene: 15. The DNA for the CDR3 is TGTGCCAGTAGGGGGTGGGCGGGACAGGGTCCCCACTCCTACAATGAGCAGTTCTTC. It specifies CASRGWAGQGPHSYNEQFF.

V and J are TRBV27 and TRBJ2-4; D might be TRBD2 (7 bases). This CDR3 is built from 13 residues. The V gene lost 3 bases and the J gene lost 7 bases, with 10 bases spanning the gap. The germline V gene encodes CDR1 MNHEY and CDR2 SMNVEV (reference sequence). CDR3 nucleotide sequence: TGTGCCAGCAGTTTCGCGGGGGCGAACATTCAGTACTTC. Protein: CASSFAGANIQYF.

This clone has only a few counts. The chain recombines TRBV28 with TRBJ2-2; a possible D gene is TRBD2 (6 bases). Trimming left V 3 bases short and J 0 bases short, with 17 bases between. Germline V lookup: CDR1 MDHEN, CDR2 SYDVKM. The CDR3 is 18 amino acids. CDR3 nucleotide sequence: TGTGCCAGCAGTTTTCTTTTCGGGACTTTCGCGAACACCGGGGAGCTGTTTTTT. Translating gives CASSFLFGTFANTGELFF.

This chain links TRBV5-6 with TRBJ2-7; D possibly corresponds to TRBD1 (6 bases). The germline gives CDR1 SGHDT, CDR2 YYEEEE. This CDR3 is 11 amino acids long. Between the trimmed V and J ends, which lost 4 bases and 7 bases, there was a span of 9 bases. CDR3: CASSLQGEQYF. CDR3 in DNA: TGTGCCAGCAGCCTCCAGGGGGAGCAGTACTTC.

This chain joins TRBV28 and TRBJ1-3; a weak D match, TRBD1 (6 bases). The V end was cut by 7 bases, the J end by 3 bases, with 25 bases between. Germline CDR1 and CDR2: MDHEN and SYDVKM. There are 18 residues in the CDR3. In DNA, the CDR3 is TGTGCCAGCATAACGGCGGGGGCACCAAACCTTTATGGAAACACCATATATTTT. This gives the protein CASITAGAPNLYGNTIYF.

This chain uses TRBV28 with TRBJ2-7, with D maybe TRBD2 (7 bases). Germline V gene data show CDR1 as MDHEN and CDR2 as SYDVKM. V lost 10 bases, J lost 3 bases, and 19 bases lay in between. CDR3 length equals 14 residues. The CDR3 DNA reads TGTGCCACCTGGGGGGCGGGGGTGAGCTACGAGCAGTACTTC. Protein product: CATWGAGVSYEQYF.

The CDR3 coding sequence is TGTGCCAGCTTTGGCGGGCCAGCCTACAATGAGCAGTTCTTC. Its translation: CASFGGPAYNEQFF. The chain couples TRBV7-9 to TRBJ2-1, with a possible D match to TRBD2 (5 bases). Germline values: CDR1 SEHNR, CDR2 FQNEAQ (reference sequence). The CDR3 runs to 14 residues. V was pared by 8 bases and J by 2 bases, with 13 bases between.

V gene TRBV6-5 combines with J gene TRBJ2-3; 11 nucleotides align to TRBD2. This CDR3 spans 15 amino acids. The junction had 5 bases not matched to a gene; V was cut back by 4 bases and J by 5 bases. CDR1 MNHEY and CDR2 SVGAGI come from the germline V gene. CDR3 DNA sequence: TGTGCCAGCAGTTCCCCCGGGACTAGCGGAGATACGCAGTATTTT. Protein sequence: CASSSPGTSGDTQYF.

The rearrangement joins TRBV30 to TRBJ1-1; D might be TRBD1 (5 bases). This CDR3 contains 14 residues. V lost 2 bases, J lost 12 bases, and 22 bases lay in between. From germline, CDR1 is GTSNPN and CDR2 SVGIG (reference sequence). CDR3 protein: CAWSSPGGFPEPFF. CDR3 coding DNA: TGTGCCTGGAGTTCCCCCGGGGGTTTCCCCGAACCTTTCTTT.

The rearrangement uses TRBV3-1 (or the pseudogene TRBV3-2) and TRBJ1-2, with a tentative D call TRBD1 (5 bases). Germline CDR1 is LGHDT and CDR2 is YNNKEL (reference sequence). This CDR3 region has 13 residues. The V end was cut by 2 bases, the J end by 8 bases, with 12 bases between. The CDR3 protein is CASSQNRMEGYTF. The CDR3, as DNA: TGTGCCAGCAGCCAAAACAGGATGGAGGGCTACACCTTC.

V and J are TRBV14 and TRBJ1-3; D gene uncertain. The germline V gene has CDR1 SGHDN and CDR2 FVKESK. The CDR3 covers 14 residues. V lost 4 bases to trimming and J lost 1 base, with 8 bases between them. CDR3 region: CASSPQTSGNTIYF. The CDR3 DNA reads TGTGCCAGCAGCCCACAGACGTCTGGAAACACCATATATTTT.